These T cell receptor beta chains were read from a single sample in a study of blood T cells in healthy people across ages. TCRdb fed the 5' RACE reads into MiXCR, producing one record per CDR3 protein. This sample has 650,000 to 1,000,000 distinct CDR3 sequences, with under 40% found just once. Sequenced: blood. The receptors were sampled from a man between 18 and 35 years old in good health. Each CDR3 is given with its conserved first and last residue. Fields, in order: J gene, V gene, D gene, clone size, CDR3 protein, CDR3 DNA. A D gene is named only where the DNA matches it firmly. Clone size, where shown, is once, few, many, or a class for clones that have expanded.

TRBJ2-1,TRBV27,NA,NA,CASSFDRPLTPPQYPREQFF,TGTGCCAGCAGTTTTGACAGACCGCTTACGCCCCCCCAGTACCCCAGGGAGCAGTTCTTC
TRBJ2-3,TRBV20-1,TRBD2,NA,CSARDSGLAGVRADTQYF,TGCAGTGCTAGAGATAGCGGACTAGCGGGGGTACGGGCCGATACGCAGTATTTT
TRBJ2-2,TRBV20-1,NA,NA,CSVRGRGPTGELFF,TGCAGTGTGAGGGGCAGGGGACCCACCGGGGAGCTGTTTTTT
TRBJ2-3,TRBV20-1,TRBD2,NA,CSATLGLADTQYF,TGCAGTGCTACCCTGGGACTAGCAGATACGCAGTATTTT
TRBJ1-1,TRBV6-2/TRBV6-3,NA,few,CASSFGRDEPNTEAFF,TGTGCCAGCAGCTTCGGACGGGACGAACCCAACACTGAAGCTTTCTTT
TRBJ2-1,TRBV5-1,NA,many,CASSFNGNEQFF,TGCGCCAGCAGCTTCAATGGGAATGAGCAGTTCTTC
TRBJ1-2,TRBV27,NA,few,CASSLSMPGNGYGYTF,TGTGCCAGCAGTTTATCGATGCCAGGGAACGGCTATGGCTACACCTTC
TRBJ2-7,TRBV7-2,NA,NA,CASSLDRATYEQYF,TGTGCCAGCAGCTTAGACAGGGCCACCTACGAGCAGTACTTC
TRBJ1-2,TRBV5-5,NA,few,CASSLASGRGNGYTF,TGTGCCAGCAGCTTGGCCTCGGGCAGGGGTAATGGCTACACCTTC
TRBJ2-1,TRBV7-2,TRBD1,NA,CASSMGQGGGNEQFF,TGTGCCAGCAGCATGGGACAGGGGGGAGGCAATGAGCAGTTCTTC
TRBJ2-3,TRBV7-9,TRBD1,NA,CASSPRTPRQGSTDTQYF,TGTGCCAGCAGCCCCCGAACCCCCAGACAGGGATCCACAGATACGCAGTATTTT
TRBJ1-3,TRBV6-6,TRBD1,few,CASGTGSSGNTIYF,TGTGCCAGCGGGACAGGTTCCTCTGGAAACACCATATATTTT
TRBJ2-7,TRBV7-2,TRBD2,NA,CASSLERAGVYEQYF,TGTGCCAGCAGCTTAGAACGAGCGGGGGTTTACGAGCAGTACTTC
TRBJ1-1,TRBV4-1,NA,many,CASSQGRRDEAFF,TGCGCCAGCAGCCAAGGTAGAAGGGATGAAGCTTTCTTT
TRBJ1-2,TRBV7-2,TRBD1,NA,CASSLGPGQGFDYGYTF,TGTGCCAGCAGCTTAGGCCCCGGACAGGGTTTCGACTATGGCTACACCTTC
TRBJ1-5,TRBV20-1,TRBD1,NA,CSARDRRGQGFANQPQHF,TGCAGTGCTAGAGACAGGAGGGGACAGGGATTCGCCAATCAGCCCCAGCATTTT
TRBJ2-2,TRBV5-5,NA,few,CASSLATPSGELFF,TGTGCCAGCAGCTTGGCCACCCCGTCCGGGGAGCTGTTTTTT
TRBJ2-7,TRBV12-3/TRBV12-4,NA,few,CASSSQNTYEQYF,TGTGCCAGCAGCTCACAGAATACCTACGAGCAGTACTTC
TRBJ2-7,TRBV27,NA,NA,CASTRGGSYEQYF,TGTGCCAGCACTCGAGGGGGCTCCTACGAGCAGTACTTC
TRBJ1-2,TRBV10-2,TRBD1,NA,CASSETGGGYTF,TGCGCCAGCAGTGAGACAGGGGGCGGCTACACCTTC
TRBJ2-3,TRBV6-5,TRBD2,NA,CASSYRLAATDTQYF,TGTGCCAGCAGTTACCGACTAGCGGCAACAGATACGCAGTATTTT
TRBJ2-3,TRBV20-1,NA,few,CSARGELVADTQYF,TGCAGTGCTAGAGGTGAACTAGTCGCAGATACGCAGTATTTT
TRBJ1-6,TRBV20-1,NA,NA,CSARAADSYNSPLHF,TGCAGTGCTAGGGCGGCAGACTCCTATAATTCACCCCTCCACTTT
TRBJ2-1,TRBV5-1,NA,many,CASSRGQSSYNEQFF,TGCGCCAGCTCGCGCGGACAGAGCTCCTACAATGAGCAGTTCTTC
TRBJ2-7,TRBV5-1,TRBD1,few,CASSSGTDYYEQYF,TGCGCCAGCAGCTCCGGGACAGATTACTACGAGCAGTACTTC
TRBJ2-5,TRBV20-1,NA,few,CSAREGGAYQETQYF,TGCAGTGCTAGAGAGGGGGGGGCGTACCAAGAGACCCAGTACTTC
TRBJ1-4,TRBV10-3,NA,once,CAIRKDSATNEKLFF,TGTGCCATCAGGAAGGACAGTGCAACTAATGAAAAACTGTTTTTT
TRBJ1-5,TRBV6-5,NA,few,CASSEVRDQPQHF,TGTGCCAGCAGTGAGGTGAGGGATCAGCCCCAGCATTTT
TRBJ1-1,TRBV3-1,NA,NA,CASSRETTLNTEAFF,TGTGCCAGCAGCCGCGAAACAACCCTAAACACTGAAGCTTTCTTT
TRBJ2-7,TRBV6-2/TRBV6-3,TRBD1,NA,CASSYSKNRGSYEQYF,TGTGCCAGCAGTTACTCGAAAAACAGGGGATCCTACGAGCAGTACTTC
TRBJ2-1,TRBV4-1,TRBD2,NA,CASSQDGAGGDNEQFF,TGCGCCAGCAGCCAAGATGGTGCGGGAGGGGACAATGAGCAGTTCTTC
TRBJ1-1,TRBV25-1,NA,NA,CASSGGGRTEAFF,TGTGCCAGCAGTGGGGGGGGGAGAACTGAAGCTTTCTTT
TRBJ2-1,TRBV20-1,TRBD2,NA,CSPLRRGVAYNEQFF,TGCAGTCCTCTACGGCGGGGGGTGGCCTACAATGAGCAGTTCTTC
TRBJ1-1,TRBV7-9,NA,NA,CASSPLLGQAFF,TGTGCCAGCAGCCCCCTCCTAGGGCAAGCTTTCTTT
TRBJ1-2,TRBV9,NA,NA,CASSVGRTPVYGYTF,TGTGCCAGCAGCGTAGGTAGGACACCCGTCTATGGCTACACCTTC
TRBJ2-1,TRBV4-2,TRBD2,NA,CASSSQLAALYNEQFF,TGTGCCAGCAGCTCCCAACTAGCGGCTCTTTACAATGAGCAGTTCTTC
TRBJ2-1,TRBV6-4,TRBD1,few,CASSDSTGTDYNEQFF,TGTGCCAGCAGTGACTCCACCGGGACAGATTACAATGAGCAGTTCTTC
TRBJ2-3,TRBV20-1,NA,NA,CSAVPYSTDTQYF,TGCAGTGCTGTCCCCTATAGCACAGATACGCAGTATTTT
TRBJ1-5,TRBV20-1,TRBD1,many,CSSRGQVDQPQHF,TGCAGTTCCCGGGGACAGGTAGATCAGCCCCAGCATTTT
TRBJ2-7,TRBV2,TRBD1,NA,CASSPGTGIPYEQYF,TGTGCCAGCAGCCCCGGGACAGGAATTCCCTACGAGCAGTACTTC
TRBJ1-2,TRBV3-1,NA,NA,CASSLDKGYGYTF,TGTGCCAGCAGCCTCGACAAGGGCTATGGCTACACCTTC
TRBJ1-2,TRBV28,TRBD1,NA,CASSRQGAYGHTF,TGTGCCAGCAGTAGACAGGGGGCATATGGCCACACCTTC
TRBJ2-3,TRBV4-1,NA,many,CASSQAVIDTDTQYF,TGCGCCAGCAGCCAAGCAGTGATTGACACAGATACGCAGTATTTT
TRBJ2-7,TRBV6-6,NA,few,CASSRPSATFYEQYF,TGTGCCAGCAGTCGACCAAGCGCGACATTCTACGAGCAGTACTTC
TRBJ1-6,TRBV7-2,NA,few,CASSLGSANSPLHF,TGTGCCAGCAGCTTAGGCAGTGCCAATTCACCCCTCCACTTT
TRBJ2-1,TRBV5-1,TRBD1,NA,CASSLFPGQGNEQFF,TGCGCCAGCAGCCTATTTCCGGGACAGGGAAATGAGCAGTTCTTC
TRBJ2-4,TRBV7-9,NA,NA,CASSPTKEVEQYF,TGTGCCAGCAGCCCCACTAAAGAAGTGGAGCAGTACTTC
TRBJ2-5,TRBV6-2/TRBV6-3,NA,NA,CASSTQTGLSETQYF,TGTGCCAGCAGTACGCAGACGGGACTGTCAGAGACCCAGTACTTC
TRBJ2-3,TRBV6-1,NA,once,CASGGRGATNGGTDTQYF,TGTGCCAGCGGGGGCAGGGGCGCCACTAACGGCGGCACAGATACGCAGTATTTT
TRBJ1-5,TRBV6-6,TRBD1,few,CASNWAGGNQPQHF,TGTGCCAGCAACTGGGCAGGGGGTAATCAGCCCCAGCATTTT
TRBJ1-5,TRBV9,NA,many,CASSVGAGNQPQHF,TGTGCCAGCAGCGTAGGGGCAGGGAATCAGCCCCAGCATTTT
TRBJ1-5,TRBV20-1,TRBD1,NA,CSVQGGNSNQPQHF,TGCAGTGTTCAGGGGGGAAATAGCAATCAGCCCCAGCATTTT
TRBJ1-2,TRBV12-3/TRBV12-4,NA,NA,CASSLAAGTAYGYTF,TGTGCCAGCAGTTTAGCCGCCGGGACGGCCTATGGCTACACCTTC
TRBJ1-1,TRBV16,NA,few,CASSPRYQGHTEAFF,TGTGCCAGCAGCCCACGATACCAGGGTCACACTGAAGCTTTCTTT
TRBJ2-5,TRBV2,TRBD1,NA,CASSVQGVRETQYF,TGTGCCAGCAGTGTGCAGGGGGTGAGAGAGACCCAGTACTTC
TRBJ1-4,TRBV2,NA,NA,CASSVRTDRRNEKLFF,TGTGCCAGCAGTGTGAGAACCGACAGACGGAATGAAAAACTGTTTTTT
TRBJ1-2,TRBV4-3,TRBD1,NA,CASSQEGDSDGYTF,TGCGCCAGCAGCCAAGAGGGGGACAGCGATGGCTACACCTTC